This T cell receptor (beta chain) appears in the sequencing data of a study of T cells in Graves' hyperthyroidism and ophthalmopathy. Study-wide results and limits: The model forecast ophthalmopathy, anticipating it by a median approximately 6.1 months before onset.

Per the germline V gene, CDR1 is MNHEY and CDR2 is SVGEGT. The length of the CDR3 is 15 residues. V shed 6 bases, J shed 6 bases, and the junction held 12 bases outside the gene matches. Researchers took RNA transcripts and amplified the TCR beta CDR3 regions from them. TCR CDR3 underwent first-round RT-PCR with the HTBI primer set. TCRdb reanalysed the multiplex PCR reads using MiXCR and keeps one entry per CDR3 protein. Here the sample spans 370,000 or so distinct CDR3 sequences, more than 20% being singletons. PBMCs were sourced from about 10 ml fresh peripheral blood. A remark on this clonotype: The antigen is not known.

The sample comprised blood. This chain uses TRBV6-2 or TRBV6-3 with TRBJ2-3, with 7 bases aligning to TRBD2. The source is a man aged 50 to 59 with Graves' hyperthyroidism. The chain's CDR3 is CASSHPGRETDTQYF. CDR3 DNA: TGTGCCAGCAGCCACCCTGGGCGGGAGACCGATACGCAGTATTTT.